Detailed here is one T cell receptor beta chain. This clone was recorded only once. Its binding antigen is unknown. No base quality information exists; no much larger clone differs at one position. TCRbeta CDR3 regions were amplified from genomic DNA using the immunoSEQ Assay, a bias-controlled multiplex PCR. The authors' pipeline ran thus. Within the assay, amplification of reference gene primers was used to estimate how many nucleated cells each sample contained. To quantify the absolute abundance of each unique TCRbeta CDR3 rearrangement, sequence reads were collapsed and filtered. For each sample, productive Simpson clonality was calculated as the square root of Simpson's diversity index across productive rearrangements. Sourced from immuneACCESS, this table was stored by TCRdb with only in-frame sequences that have V and J called. A share of the clones is absent; for the studies checked, an unresolved V gene accounts for under half, and the remainder has no known explanation. For V, J and clone size, that table is used; D and trimming come from the DNA. For this sample there are hundreds of thousands of clones; 80% to 90% appear just once. The ten top clones hold under 10% of the sample.

Participants in the prospective study were aged roughly 18 to 90 years, lived in under 30 United States geographic areas, and enrolled through a virtual design. In the prospective study, participants were assigned to cohorts based on the clinical history participants reported in a screening survey and a study questionnaire. Recovered participants in ImmuneRACE Cohort 3 were defined by two consecutive negative NP/OP PCR tests, clearance by a healthcare professional, or resolution of symptoms. Mobile phlebotomists in the prospective study collected whole blood, serum and a nasopharyngeal or oropharyngeal swab from every participant. Over a roughly 2-month period, participants in the prospective study had the option of providing additional blood draws and questionnaires. Prospective study blood samples were shipped either frozen or at room temperature before DNA extraction. The data stem from a study of blood T cell repertoires in COVID-19 (dated by TCRdb to about 2020). About the investigation overall: Samples covering the acute and convalescent phases of COVID-19 were provided by collaborators in the United States, Italy and Spain. The material from the prospective study consisted of cDNA or gDNA derived from T cells, B-cell-depleted T cells, or PBMCs. Subjects who had been exposed to COVID-19, were actively infected with it, or had recovered from it provided the deeply sampled blood TCRbeta repertoires that made up the dataset. The repertoires were released in a freely available public database meant as a resource for research on the immune response to SARS-CoV-2. The samples were drawn from the first 160 participants of the ongoing ImmuneRACE study and from some 1,300 subjects provided by 6 global collaborators. The sample metadata nearly always contained a de-identified subject ID, COVID-19 status, age in years and sex. Where HLA class I and class II types were available, the types were taken from metadata supplied by the sample provider, not from assay-based typing.

Study-level results and caveats: How much clinical and demographic metadata was included differed by source and by participant, and the metadata was provided uncurated.

The sample comprised PBMCs or T cells enriched from blood (not recorded which). This TCR was sampled from a man aged 40-49 years who had recovered from COVID-19.

The CDR3 reads CSARWGGDFF. In nucleotide form, the sequence is TGCAGTGCGCGGTGGGGGGGGGATTTCTTT. In this chain, TRBV20-1 is recombined with TRBJ1-1; the D region possibly corresponds to TRBD1 (5 bases align). CDR1 and CDR2 are read off the germline V gene (reference sequence) as DFQATT and SNEGSKA. Reading from cysteine to phenylalanine, the CDR3 counts 10 amino acids. The only DNA kept is the CDR3, 30 bases in frame from the first base. V is reduced by 6 bases and J by 13 bases, leaving a spacing of 15 bases between them.